One and the same sample provided the 28 T cell receptor beta chains below, sequenced in a study of cytomegalovirus exposure and HLA in healthy donors. The PCR employed 60 Vbeta primers together with 13 Jbeta primers. Only in-frame clones appear in the TCRdb table, and some are missing; sequencing was by immunoSEQ multiplex PCR. The sample includes around 190,000 clones, about 77% of them seen just once. The material sequenced was PBMCs. Receptor source: a man in his thirties or forties in good health and CMV-seropositive.

The chain employs TRBV19 and TRBJ2-7, with 7 bases fitting TRBD1. Germline CDR1 LNHDA, CDR2 SQIVND (reference sequence). The CDR3 runs to 13 residues. Germline trimming cut 5 bases from V and 6 bases from J; bases unmatched to any gene: 7. CDR3 bases: TGTGCCAGTAGTCCGGACAGGAACTCCGAGCAGTACTTC. It encodes CASSPDRNSEQYF.

V and J are TRBV30 and TRBJ1-2, with a tentative D call TRBD1 (5 bases). Germline V gives CDR1 GTSNPN, CDR2 SVGIG (reference sequence). The CDR3 spans 14 residues. V gave up 1 base and J gave up 2 bases, with 11 bases separating them. CDR3 coding DNA: TGTGCCTGGAGTGGGGGCACATCAAACTATGGCTACACCTTC. This gives the protein CAWSGGTSNYGYTF.

This chain joins TRBV11-2 and TRBJ1-3; 8 bases are a match to TRBD1. Germline V lookup: CDR1 SGHAT, CDR2 FQNNGV. CDR3 length equals 16 residues. V trimming: 5 bases; J trimming: 9 bases; junction bases outside the gene matches: 15. The CDR3 region has the DNA TGTGCCAGCAGCCCCTCACGCCCGACAGGGGACGGCACCATATATTTT. Amino acids: CASSPSRPTGDGTIYF.

The chain uses TRBV18 and TRBJ2-7, with D maybe TRBD1 (5 bases). The CDR3 consists of 16 residues. From germline, CDR1 is KGHSH and CDR2 LQKENI. Trimming removed 3 bases from V and 2 bases from J, with 17 bases in between. The CDR3 DNA sequence: TGTGCCAGCTCACCGGTTGGGGCAGGGCTTACCTACGAGCAGTACTTC. Translation gives CASSPVGAGLTYEQYF.

This clone was recorded a few times. This chain uses TRBV27 with TRBJ2-7, with D possibly matching TRBD1 (6 bases). V lost 1 base and J lost 5, with 12 bases in between. Germline V gives CDR1 MNHEY, CDR2 SMNVEV (reference sequence). The CDR3 runs to 14 residues. CDR3 sequence reads: CASSLYQGLDEQYF. The CDR3 region has the DNA TGTGCCAGCAGTTTATACCAGGGGCTCGACGAGCAGTACTTC.

This clone was seen just once. The chain has TRBV6-1 and TRBJ1-5, with 7 nucleotides matching TRBD1. Germline V CDR1 and CDR2: MNHNS, SASEGT. This CDR3 region has 16 residues. After removal of 4 bases from V and 1 base from J, the junction contained 7 bases not matched to a gene. The CDR3 is CASSVVGTASNQPQHF. CDR3 nucleotide sequence: TGTGCCAGCAGTGTTGTCGGGACAGCCAGCAATCAGCCCCAGCATTTT.

The J gene is TRBJ2-1, the V gene TRBV7-9; 11 positions agree with TRBD1. This CDR3 has 15 amino acids. Germline CDR1 is SEHNR and CDR2 is FQNEAQ (reference sequence). After removal of 4 bases from V and 6 bases from J, the junction contained 5 bases not matched to a gene. The CDR3 nucleotides are TGTGCCAGCAGCTCCCGGGACAGGGGGATCAATGAGCAGTTCTTC. As protein: CASSSRDRGINEQFF.

The V and J genes are TRBV9 and TRBJ1-1, with D possibly being TRBD1 (6 bases). Trimming shortened V by 5 bases and J by 3 bases, and 17 bases separated the two germline ends. Looked up from germline, CDR1 is SGDLS and CDR2 is YYNGEE. This CDR3 has 15 amino acids. The DNA of the CDR3 is TGTGCCAGCAGTTTCGGACAGCCGGGGTACACTGAAGCTTTCTTT. Protein: CASSFGQPGYTEAFF.

The V call is TRBV21-1, the J call TRBJ2-3; no check of the table's D call, TRBD1, against the DNA was made. TRBV21-1 is annotated as a pseudogene. CDR3 size: 16 residues. CDR3 residues: CASSSRTGEGTDTQYF. The CDR3 bases are TGTGCCAGCAGCAGCCGGACAGGGGAGGGAACAGATACGCAGTATTTT.

The chain has TRBV7-2 and TRBJ1-5; D is ambiguous. The length of the CDR3 is 16 residues. The V gene lost 3 bases and the J gene lost 3 bases, with 15 bases spanning the gap. Germline assignment: CDR1 SGHTA and CDR2 FQGNSA. The CDR3, as DNA: TGTGCCAGCAGCTTGTTGACAATCTCAATCAATCAGCCCCAGCATTTT. Encoded protein: CASSLLTISINQPQHF.

This clone has only a few counts. The chain joins TRBV28 to TRBJ2-7; 8 bases align to TRBD2. Germline CDR1 MDHEN, CDR2 SYDVKM. The CDR3 loop spans 15 amino acids. The trim removed 7 bases at V and 6 bases at J, leaving 14 bases unmatched. CDR3 nucleotide sequence: TGTGCCAGCACTTCTTCGGGGGGGGTTACGGGCGAGCAGTACTTC. Amino acid sequence: CASTSSGGVTGEQYF. The variable domain in full, with the rest retrieved from reference TRBV28 and TRBJ2-7, is DVKVTQSSRYLVKRTGEKVFLECVQDMDHENMFWYRQDPGLGLRLIYFSYDVKMKEKGDIPEGYSVSREKKERFSLILESASTNQTSMYLCASTSSGGVTGEQYFGPGTRLTVT.

The chain carries TRBV7-2 and TRBJ1-2; 8 bases line up with TRBD1. This CDR3 contains 15 residues. V lost 5 bases to trimming and J lost 4 bases; unmatched junction nucleotides: 9. Germline V lookup: CDR1 SGHTA, CDR2 FQGNSA. CDR3: CASSAPGQVGYGYTF. The CDR3 DNA sequence: TGTGCCAGCAGCGCTCCGGGACAGGTCGGCTATGGCTACACCTTC.

In this sample, this clone turned up a few times. CDR3 DNA: TGCGCCAGCAGCCAAGATGGGACTAGCGGATCAGATACGCAGTATTTT. It codes for CASSQDGTSGSDTQYF. The genes are TRBV4-3 and TRBJ2-3, with TRBD2 identical over 11 bases. Germline CDR1 LGHNA, CDR2 YSLEER. The V and J ends lost 0 bases and 4 bases, in that order; junction bases with no gene match: 3. The CDR3 runs 16 residues.

This sequence joins TRBV30 and TRBJ2-5; tentative D call: TRBD2 (6 bases). The end of the DNA aligns better with TRBJ2-7, so the J call may be wrong. The CDR3 contains 13 residues. Germline loops: CDR1 GTSNPN, CDR2 SVGIG (reference sequence). CDR3 sequence: CAWSPWGGYEQYF. The CDR3 region has the DNA TGTGCCTGGAGCCCCTGGGGAGGCTACGAGCAGTACTTC.

This clone is a singleton in its sample. In nucleotides, the CDR3 is TGCGCCAGCAGTCAACCCACCTACCAGGGGGGCTCCTACGAGCAGTACTTC. Its protein is CASSQPTYQGGSYEQYF. The chain employs TRBV23-1 and TRBJ2-7; maybe TRBD1 (7 bases). TRBV23-1 is known as an ORF, though its function is uncertain. The CDR3 loop spans 17 amino acids. V lost 2 bases to trimming and J lost 0 bases, with 17 bases between them.

J is TRBJ2-7 and V is TRBV5-1; tentatively, D is TRBD2 (5 bases). The CDR3 extends over 15 amino acids. V lost 1 base and J lost 3, with 14 bases in between. CDR1 is SGHRS and CDR2 is YFSETQ in the germline V gene. The DNA for the CDR3 is TGCGCCAGCAGCTTGCGCGGGCCGGCCGACTACGAGCAGTACTTC. It specifies CASSLRGPADYEQYF.

The chain combines TRBV9 with TRBJ1-1; tentative D call: TRBD1 (6 bases). CDR1 and CDR2 from the germline V gene are SGDLS and YYNGEE. The CDR3 has 15 residues. The V end was cut by 0 bases, the J end by 7 bases, with 16 bases between. The CDR3 region is CASSVAGGEGDEAFF. Written as DNA, the CDR3 is TGTGCCAGCAGCGTAGCGGGGGGCGAAGGGGATGAAGCTTTCTTT.

This clone appeared a few times. The rearrangement uses TRBV6-4 and TRBJ1-1; D not resolved. This CDR3 is 11 amino acids long. Trimming shortened V by 0 bases and J by 12 bases, and 8 bases separated the two germline ends. Germline V CDR1 and CDR2: MRHNA, SNTAGT. CDR3 sequence reads: CASSDSIQTFF. DNA for the CDR3: TGTGCCAGCAGTGACTCGATTCAGACTTTCTTT.

This clone has only a few counts. The CDR3 DNA reads TGTGCCAGCAGCCTAAGAGGTATGGAGCGCGATGAGCAGTTCTTC. Amino acid sequence: CASSLRGMERDEQFF. This chain uses TRBV28 with TRBJ2-1; D not resolved. Germline V gene data show CDR1 as MDHEN and CDR2 as SYDVKM. This CDR3 is built from 15 residues. Trimming removed 6 bases at V and 8 bases at J, with 20 bases between. Supplemented by reference TRBV28 and TRBJ2-1, the full variable domain reads DVKVTQSSRYLVKRTGEKVFLECVQDMDHENMFWYRQDPGLGLRLIYFSYDVKMKEKGDIPEGYSVSREKKERFSLILESASTNQTSMYLCASSLRGMERDEQFFGPGTRLTVL.

V is TRBV2 and J is TRBJ2-2; D not resolved. Deletions cut 8 bases from V and 0 bases from J, with 10 bases between. Germline V CDR1 and CDR2: SNHLY, FYNNEI. This CDR3 region has 14 residues. The CDR3 bases are TGTGCCAGCTCAGACTTGCCGAACACCGGGGAGCTGTTTTTT. This sequence encodes CASSDLPNTGELFF.

The V gene is TRBV10-3, the J gene TRBJ2-4; D might be TRBD2 (5 bases). Trimming stripped 5 bases from V and 0 bases from J, with 14 bases between. Germline loops: CDR1 ENHRY, CDR2 SYGVKD. The CDR3 runs 16 residues. CDR3 bases: TGTGCCATCAGTCCGTCGGACGGGAAAGCCAAAAACATTCAGTACTTC. As protein: CAISPSDGKAKNIQYF.

The chain links TRBV7-9 to TRBJ2-3, with 7 bases that match TRBD2. The germline V gene encodes CDR1 SEHNR and CDR2 FQNEAQ (reference sequence). This CDR3 has 15 amino acids. J gave up 4 bases and V 5 bases, and 9 bases lay outside the gene matches. The CDR3 DNA sequence: TGTGCCAGCAGCAGACTTCAGACTAGCTCAGATACGCAGTATTTT. Its protein product is CASSRLQTSSDTQYF.

The CDR3 DNA follows: TGTGCCTGGAGTATCGGGGGACCCATGAACACTGAAGCTTTCTTT. It yields the protein CAWSIGGPMNTEAFF. The chain has TRBV30 and TRBJ1-1; perhaps TRBD1 as D (5 bases). Trimming cost V 2 bases and J 0 bases, with 13 bases left between them. Germline V lookup: CDR1 GTSNPN, CDR2 SVGIG (reference sequence). CDR3 length: 15 amino acids.

The chain links TRBV6-5 to TRBJ2-7, with 11 bases lining up with TRBD2. Per germline, CDR1 MNHEY and CDR2 SVGAGI. The trim removed 2 bases at V and 5 bases at J, leaving 5 bases unmatched. The CDR3 covers 15 residues. This chain's CDR3 is CASSYTGLAGHEQYF. The DNA of the CDR3 is TGTGCCAGCAGTTACACCGGACTAGCGGGTCACGAGCAGTACTTC.

This clone was observed a few times. For the CDR3, the DNA is TGTGCCAGTAGAGAAAGCGGGAGTAGCACCGGGGAGCTGTTTTTT. Translating gives CASRESGSSTGELFF. The chain recombines TRBV19 with TRBJ2-2; 8 bases align to TRBD2. This CDR3 comprises 15 residues. Germline values: CDR1 LNHDA, CDR2 SQIVND (reference sequence). The V gene end was trimmed by 6 bases and the J gene end by 4 bases; junction bases not matched to a gene: 7.

CDR3 residues: CASSTGTVDYNEQFF. In nucleotides, the CDR3 is TGTGCCAGCAGCACCGGGACAGTAGACTACAATGAGCAGTTCTTC. The rearrangement links TRBV6-4 to TRBJ2-1, with 7 nucleotides matching TRBD1. Germline CDR1 reads MRHNA; CDR2 reads SNTAGT. This CDR3 comprises 15 residues. Losses at the gene ends were 6 bases for V and 3 bases for J; bases not matched to a gene: 8.

The J gene is TRBJ2-3, the V gene TRBV7-3, with D perhaps TRBD2 (6 bases). From germline, CDR1 is SGHTA and CDR2 FQGTGA. This CDR3 region has 14 residues. Between the trimmed V and J ends, which lost 4 bases and 6 bases, there was a span of 14 bases. The DNA for the CDR3 is TGTGCCAGCAGCTCGGCCCAAGCGGGTGATACGCAGTATTTT. Amino acid sequence: CASSSAQAGDTQYF.

In this sample, this clone turned up once. The CDR3 is CATNWGVGVDEQFF. DNA of the CDR3: TGTGCCACCAATTGGGGGGTCGGGGTGGATGAGCAGTTCTTC. V is TRBV6-1 and J is TRBJ2-1, with D perhaps matching TRBD2 (6 bases). The CDR3 runs 14 residues. Germline-derived CDR1 and CDR2 are MNHNS and SASEGT. Deletions cut 10 bases from V and 8 bases from J, with 21 bases between.